This TCR beta chain comes out of a study of T cell responses to AZD1222 COVID-19 vaccine. General study points: Among spike-specific TCRs, nearly half reportedly target unmutated variant regions.

Some clones are missing from TCRdb's copy, which holds only in-frame ones; the method was immunoSEQ multiplex PCR. The sample has around 71,000 clones, roughly four fifths seen once; the top ten hold 2.9%. Germline-derived CDR1 and CDR2 are MNHEY and SVGEGT. The CDR3 covers 13 residues. V was clipped by 0 bases and J by 4 bases, with 1 base between them. With regard to this clone: Its antigen remains unidentified.

This chain connects TRBV6-2 or TRBV6-3 to TRBJ1-6; D gene uncertain. This specimen was peripheral blood, taken on day 0 of AZD1222 vaccination. The sequence was collected from an adult in good health. The CDR3 coding sequence is TGTGCCAGCAGTTACTCGTATAATTCACCCCTCCACTTT. It translates to CASSYSYNSPLHF.